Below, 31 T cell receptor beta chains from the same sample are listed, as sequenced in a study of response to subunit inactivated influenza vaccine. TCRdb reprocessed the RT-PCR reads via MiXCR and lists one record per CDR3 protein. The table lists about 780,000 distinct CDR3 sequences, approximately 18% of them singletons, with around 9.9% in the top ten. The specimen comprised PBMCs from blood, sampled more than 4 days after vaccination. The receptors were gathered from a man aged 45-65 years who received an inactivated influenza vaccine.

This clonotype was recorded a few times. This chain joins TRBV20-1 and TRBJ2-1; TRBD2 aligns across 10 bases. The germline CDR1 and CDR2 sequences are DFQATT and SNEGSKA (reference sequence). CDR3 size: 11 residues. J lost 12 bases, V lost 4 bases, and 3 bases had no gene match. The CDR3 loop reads CSAKREGLQFF. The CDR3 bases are TGCAGTGCTAAGCGGGAGGGACTGCAGTTCTTC.

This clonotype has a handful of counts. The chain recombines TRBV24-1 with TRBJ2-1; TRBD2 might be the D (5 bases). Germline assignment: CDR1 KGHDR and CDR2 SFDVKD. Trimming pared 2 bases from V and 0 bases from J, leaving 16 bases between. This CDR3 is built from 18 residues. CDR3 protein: CATSDSAVSGVSYNEQFF. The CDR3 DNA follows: TGTGCCACCAGTGATTCAGCCGTCTCCGGGGTCTCCTACAATGAGCAGTTCTTC.

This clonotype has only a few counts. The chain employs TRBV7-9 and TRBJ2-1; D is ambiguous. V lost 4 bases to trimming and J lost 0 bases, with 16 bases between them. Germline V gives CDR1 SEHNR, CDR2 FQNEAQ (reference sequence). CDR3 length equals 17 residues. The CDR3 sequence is CASSSRVGKSSYNEQFF. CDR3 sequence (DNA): TGTGCCAGCAGCTCCCGGGTGGGCAAGAGCTCCTACAATGAGCAGTTCTTC.

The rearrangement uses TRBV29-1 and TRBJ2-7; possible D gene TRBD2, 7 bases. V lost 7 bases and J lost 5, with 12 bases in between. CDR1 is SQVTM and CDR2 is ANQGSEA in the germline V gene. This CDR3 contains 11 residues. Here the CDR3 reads CSGGGTHEQYF. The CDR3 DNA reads TGCAGCGGGGGGGGCACACACGAGCAGTACTTC.

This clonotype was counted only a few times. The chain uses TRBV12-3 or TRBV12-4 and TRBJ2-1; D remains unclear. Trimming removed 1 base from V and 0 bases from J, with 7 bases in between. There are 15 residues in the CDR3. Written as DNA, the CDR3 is TGTGCCAGCAGTTTAGTCGGCTTCTCCTACAATGAGCAGTTCTTC. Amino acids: CASSLVGFSYNEQFF.

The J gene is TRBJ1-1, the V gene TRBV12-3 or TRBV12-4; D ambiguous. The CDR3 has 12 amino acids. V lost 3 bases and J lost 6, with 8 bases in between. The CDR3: CASSFSGAEAFF. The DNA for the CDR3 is TGTGCCAGCAGTTTTTCCGGCGCTGAAGCTTTCTTT.

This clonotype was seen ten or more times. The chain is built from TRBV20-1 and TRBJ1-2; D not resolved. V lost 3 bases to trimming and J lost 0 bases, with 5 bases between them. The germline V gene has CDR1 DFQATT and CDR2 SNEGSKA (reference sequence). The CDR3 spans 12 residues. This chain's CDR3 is CSASSSNYGYTF. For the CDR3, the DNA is TGCAGTGCTAGTAGTTCTAACTATGGCTACACCTTC.

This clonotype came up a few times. DNA for the CDR3: TGTGCCAGCAGTTTTAAACTAGGAGGCTACGAGCAGTACTTC. Its protein product is CASSFKLGGYEQYF. The chain employs TRBV27 and TRBJ2-7; D is possibly TRBD2 (5 bases). This CDR3 has 14 amino acids. V lost 3 bases, J lost 3 bases, and 12 bases lay in between. Germline V gene data show CDR1 as MNHEY and CDR2 as SMNVEV (reference sequence).

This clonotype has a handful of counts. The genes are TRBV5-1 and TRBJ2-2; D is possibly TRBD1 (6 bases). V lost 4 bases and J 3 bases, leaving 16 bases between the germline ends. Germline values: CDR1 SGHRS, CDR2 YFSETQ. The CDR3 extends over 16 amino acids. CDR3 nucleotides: TGCGCCAGCAGCCGCGTAGGGACACTATACACCGGGGAGCTGTTTTTT. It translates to CASSRVGTLYTGELFF.

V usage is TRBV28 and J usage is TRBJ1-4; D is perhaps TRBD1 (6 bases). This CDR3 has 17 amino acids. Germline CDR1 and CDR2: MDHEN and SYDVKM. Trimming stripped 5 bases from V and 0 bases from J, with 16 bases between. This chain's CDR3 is CASSPPGGATTNEKLFF. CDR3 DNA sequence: TGTGCCAGCAGTCCCCCCGGGGGGGCAACAACTAATGAAAAACTGTTTTTT. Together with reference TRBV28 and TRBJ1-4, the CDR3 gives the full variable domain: DVKVTQSSRYLVKRTGEKVFLECVQDMDHENMFWYRQDPGLGLRLIYFSYDVKMKEKGDIPEGYSVSREKKERFSLILESASTNQTSMYLCASSPPGGATTNEKLFFGSGTQLSVL.

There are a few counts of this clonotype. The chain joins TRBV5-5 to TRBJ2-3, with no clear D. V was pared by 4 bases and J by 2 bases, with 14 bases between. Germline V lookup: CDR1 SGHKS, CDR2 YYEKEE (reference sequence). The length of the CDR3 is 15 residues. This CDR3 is CASSPLLAYTDTQYF. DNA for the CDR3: TGTGCCAGCAGCCCCCTGCTGGCTTACACAGATACGCAGTATTTT.

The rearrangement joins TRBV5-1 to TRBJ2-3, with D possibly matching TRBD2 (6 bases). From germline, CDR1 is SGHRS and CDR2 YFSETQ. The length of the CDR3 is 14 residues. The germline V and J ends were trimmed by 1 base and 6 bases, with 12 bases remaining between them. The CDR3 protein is CASSLSGVEDTQYF. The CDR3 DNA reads TGCGCCAGCAGCTTGTCGGGAGTGGAGGATACGCAGTATTTT. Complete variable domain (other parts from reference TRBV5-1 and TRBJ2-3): KAGVTQTPRYLIKTRGQQVTLSCSPISGHRSVSWYQQTPGQGLQFLFEYFSETQRNKGNFPGRFSGRQFSNSRSEMNVSTLELGDSALYLCASSLSGVEDTQYFGPGTRLTVL.

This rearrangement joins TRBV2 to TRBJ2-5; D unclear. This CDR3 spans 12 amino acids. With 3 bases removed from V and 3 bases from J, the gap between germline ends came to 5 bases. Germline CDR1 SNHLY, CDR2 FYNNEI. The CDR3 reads CASSEAEETQYF. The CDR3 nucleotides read TGTGCCAGCAGTGAGGCGGAAGAGACCCAGTACTTC.

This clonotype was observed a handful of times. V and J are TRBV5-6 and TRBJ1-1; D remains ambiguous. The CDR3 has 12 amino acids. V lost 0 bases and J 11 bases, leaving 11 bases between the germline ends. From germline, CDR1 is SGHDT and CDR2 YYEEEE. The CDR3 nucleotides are TGTGCCAGCAGCTTGGAGGCAGCTGGGGCTTTCTTT. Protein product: CASSLEAAGAFF.

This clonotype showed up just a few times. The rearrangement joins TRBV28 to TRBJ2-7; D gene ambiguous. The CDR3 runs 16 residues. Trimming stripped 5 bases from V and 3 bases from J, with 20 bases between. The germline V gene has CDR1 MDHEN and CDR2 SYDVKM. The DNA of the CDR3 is TGTGCCAGCAGTCTCGCTTTGGCAGCCCAACTCTACGAGCAGTACTTC. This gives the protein CASSLALAAQLYEQYF.

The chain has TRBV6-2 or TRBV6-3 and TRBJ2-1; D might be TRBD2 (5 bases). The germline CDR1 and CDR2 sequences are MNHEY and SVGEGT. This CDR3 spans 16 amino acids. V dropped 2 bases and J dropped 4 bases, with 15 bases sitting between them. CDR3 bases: TGTGCCAGCAGTTACCAGGCAGCGGTCCCTTACAATGAGCAGTTCTTC. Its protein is CASSYQAAVPYNEQFF.

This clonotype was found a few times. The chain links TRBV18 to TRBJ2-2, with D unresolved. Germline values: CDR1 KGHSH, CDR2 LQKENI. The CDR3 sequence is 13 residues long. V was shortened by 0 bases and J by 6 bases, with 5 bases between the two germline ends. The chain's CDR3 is CASSPPSSGELFF. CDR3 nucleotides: TGTGCCAGCTCACCACCCAGCTCCGGGGAGCTGTTTTTT. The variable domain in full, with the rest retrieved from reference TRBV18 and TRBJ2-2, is NAGVMQNPRHLVRRRGQEARLRCSPMKGHSHVYWYRQLPEEGLKFMVYLQKENIIDESGMPKERFSAEFPKEGPSILRIQQVVRGDSAAYFCASSPPSSGELFFGEGSRLTVL.

CDR3 residues: CATSKRLAGYEQYF. The CDR3 region has the DNA TGTGCCACCAGCAAGAGACTAGCGGGATACGAGCAGTACTTC. The chain recombines TRBV15 with TRBJ2-7, with TRBD2 identical over 11 bases. After removal of 4 bases from V and 4 bases from J, the junction contained 3 bases not matched to a gene. CDR1 LNHNV and CDR2 YYDKDF come from the germline V gene (reference sequence). The CDR3 contains 14 residues.

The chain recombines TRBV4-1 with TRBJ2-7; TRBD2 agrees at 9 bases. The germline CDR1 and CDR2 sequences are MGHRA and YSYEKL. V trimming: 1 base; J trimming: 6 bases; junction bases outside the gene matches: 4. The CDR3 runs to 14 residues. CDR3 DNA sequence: TGCGCCAGCAGCCAAGGGTTTAGCGGGAGCGAGCAGTACTTC. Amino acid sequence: CASSQGFSGSEQYF.

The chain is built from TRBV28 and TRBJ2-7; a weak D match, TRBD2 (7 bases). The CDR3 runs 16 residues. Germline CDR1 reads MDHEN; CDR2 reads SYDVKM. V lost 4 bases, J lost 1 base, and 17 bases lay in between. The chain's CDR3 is CASSSVRRGLSYEQYF. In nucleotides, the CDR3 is TGTGCCAGCAGTTCAGTGAGGCGGGGGCTGTCCTACGAGCAGTACTTC.

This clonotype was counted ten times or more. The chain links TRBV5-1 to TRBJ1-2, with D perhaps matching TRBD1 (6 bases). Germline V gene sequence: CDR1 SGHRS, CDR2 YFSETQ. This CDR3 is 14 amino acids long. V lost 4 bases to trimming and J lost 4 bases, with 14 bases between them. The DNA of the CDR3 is TGCGCCAGCAGCCAGGTTGGACAGTCCTATGGCTACACCTTC. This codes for CASSQVGQSYGYTF.

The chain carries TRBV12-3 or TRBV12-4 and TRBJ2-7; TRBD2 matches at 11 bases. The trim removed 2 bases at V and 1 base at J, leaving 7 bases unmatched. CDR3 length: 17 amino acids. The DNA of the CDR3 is TGTGCCAGCAGTTTAAAGGCTAGCGGGAGGTTTTCCTACGAGCAGTACTTC. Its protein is CASSLKASGRFSYEQYF.

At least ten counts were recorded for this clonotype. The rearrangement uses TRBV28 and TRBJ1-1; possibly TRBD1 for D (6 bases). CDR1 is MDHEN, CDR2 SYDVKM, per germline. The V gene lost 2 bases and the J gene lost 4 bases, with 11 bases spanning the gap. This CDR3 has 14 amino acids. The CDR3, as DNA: TGTGCCAGCAGTTTAGGGGGGGCGGGCACTGAAGCTTTCTTT. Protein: CASSLGGAGTEAFF.

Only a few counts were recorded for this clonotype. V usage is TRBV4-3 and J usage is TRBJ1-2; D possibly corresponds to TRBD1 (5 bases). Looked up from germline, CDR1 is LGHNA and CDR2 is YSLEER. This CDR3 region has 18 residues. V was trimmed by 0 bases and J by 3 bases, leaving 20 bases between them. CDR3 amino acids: CASSQEALGLLVDYGYTF. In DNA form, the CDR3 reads TGCGCCAGCAGCCAAGAGGCGTTGGGACTCCTAGTTGACTATGGCTACACCTTC.

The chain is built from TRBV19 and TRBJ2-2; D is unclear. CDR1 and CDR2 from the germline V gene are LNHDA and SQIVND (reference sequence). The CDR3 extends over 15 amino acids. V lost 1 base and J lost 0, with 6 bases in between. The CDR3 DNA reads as TGTGCCAGTAGTATAGTGGGAACGAACACCGGGGAGCTGTTTTTT. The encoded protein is CASSIVGTNTGELFF.

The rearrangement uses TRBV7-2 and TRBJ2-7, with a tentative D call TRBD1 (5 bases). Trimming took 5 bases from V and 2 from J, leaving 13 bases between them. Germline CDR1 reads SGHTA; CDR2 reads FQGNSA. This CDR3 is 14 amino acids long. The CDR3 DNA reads TGTGCCAGCAGCAGCGATAGGGGTGCCTACGAGCAGTACTTC. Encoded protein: CASSSDRGAYEQYF.

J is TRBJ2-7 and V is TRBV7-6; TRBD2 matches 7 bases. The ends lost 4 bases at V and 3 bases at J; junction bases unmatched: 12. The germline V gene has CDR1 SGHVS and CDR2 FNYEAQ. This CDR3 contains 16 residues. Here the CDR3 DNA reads TGTGCCAGCAGCTCCCGCCTTAGCGCGGGAGACTACGAGCAGTACTTC. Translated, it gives CASSSRLSAGDYEQYF.

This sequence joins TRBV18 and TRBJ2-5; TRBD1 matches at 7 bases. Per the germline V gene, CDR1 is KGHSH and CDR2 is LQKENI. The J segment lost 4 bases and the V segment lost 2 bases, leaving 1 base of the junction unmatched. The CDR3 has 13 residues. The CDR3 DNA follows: TGTGCCAGCTCACCAGGACAGGTAGAGACCCAGTACTTC. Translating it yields CASSPGQVETQYF.

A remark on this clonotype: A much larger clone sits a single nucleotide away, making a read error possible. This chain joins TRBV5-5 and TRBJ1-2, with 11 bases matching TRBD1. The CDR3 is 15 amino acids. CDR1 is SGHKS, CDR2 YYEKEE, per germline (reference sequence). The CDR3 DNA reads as TGTGCCAGCAGCCCCCGGGGACAGGGGGTCTATGTCTACACCTTC. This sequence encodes CASSPRGQGVYVYTF.

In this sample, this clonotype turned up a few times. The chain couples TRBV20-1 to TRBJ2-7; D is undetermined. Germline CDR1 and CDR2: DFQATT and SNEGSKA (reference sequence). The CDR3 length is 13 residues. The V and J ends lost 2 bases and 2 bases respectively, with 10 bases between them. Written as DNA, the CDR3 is TGCAGTGCTAGACCCCCCGCGACCTACGAGCAGTACTTC. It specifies CSARPPATYEQYF.

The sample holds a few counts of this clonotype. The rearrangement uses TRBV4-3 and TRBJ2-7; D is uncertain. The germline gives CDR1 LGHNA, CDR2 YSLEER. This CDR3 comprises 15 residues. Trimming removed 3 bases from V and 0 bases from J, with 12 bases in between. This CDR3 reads CASSQEYSSSYEQYF. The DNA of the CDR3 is TGCGCCAGCAGCCAGGAGTACAGTAGCTCCTACGAGCAGTACTTC.